The clone carrying this TCR beta chain was found many times. Its specificity is unknown. The entry originates in a study of T cells in Graves' hyperthyroidism and ophthalmopathy. Turning to the study itself: Peripheral blood was taken when the disease was first diagnosed, before any treatment began. Study conclusions and caveats: Most thyroid-expanded clonotypes above 0.001 were also found in blood.

The germline V gene encodes CDR1 DFQATT and CDR2 SNEGSKA (reference sequence). Trimming removed 0 bases at V and 6 bases at J, with 12 bases between. This CDR3 is 13 amino acids long. Lactation, pregnancy, other autoimmune disease or uncontrolled infection led to exclusion of patients. Regions amplified from RNA transcripts were the TCR beta CDR3 regions. A set of HTBI primers served as the primers for a first-round RT-PCR of the TCR CDR3. In TCRdb, the multiplex PCR reads were re-called with MiXCR into one record per CDR3 protein. The profile shows under 750,000 distinct CDR3 sequences, around a sixth of them singletons.

The material sequenced was blood. This TCR came from a woman aged 45-60 years with Graves' hyperthyroidism that later progressed to Graves' ophthalmopathy. V and J are TRBV20-1 and TRBJ2-7; no clear D gene. The CDR3 DNA reads as TGCAGTGCTAGAGATCTAAGAAAGCGCGAGCAGTACTTC. The encoded protein is CSARDLRKREQYF.